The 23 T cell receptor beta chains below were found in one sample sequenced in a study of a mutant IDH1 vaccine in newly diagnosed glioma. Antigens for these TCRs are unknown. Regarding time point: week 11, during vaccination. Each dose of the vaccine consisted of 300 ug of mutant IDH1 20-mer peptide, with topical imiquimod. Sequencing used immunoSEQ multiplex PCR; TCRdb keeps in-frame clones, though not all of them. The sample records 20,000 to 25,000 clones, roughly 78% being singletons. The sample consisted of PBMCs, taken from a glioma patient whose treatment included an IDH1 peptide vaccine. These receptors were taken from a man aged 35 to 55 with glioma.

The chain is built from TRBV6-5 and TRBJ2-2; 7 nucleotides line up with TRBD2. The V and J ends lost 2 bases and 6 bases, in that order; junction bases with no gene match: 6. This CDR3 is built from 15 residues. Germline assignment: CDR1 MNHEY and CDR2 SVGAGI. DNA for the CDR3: TGTGCCAGCAGTTACGAGGGAGGGGCCGCCGGGGAGCTGTTTTTT. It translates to CASSYEGGAAGELFF.

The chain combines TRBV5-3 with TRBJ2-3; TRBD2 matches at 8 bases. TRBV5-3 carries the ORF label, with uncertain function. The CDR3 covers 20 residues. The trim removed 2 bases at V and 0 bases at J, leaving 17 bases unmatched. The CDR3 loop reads CARSLGPFQRERWSTDTQYF. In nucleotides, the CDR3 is TGTGCCAGAAGCTTAGGTCCGTTCCAGCGGGAGAGGTGGAGCACAGATACGCAGTATTTT.

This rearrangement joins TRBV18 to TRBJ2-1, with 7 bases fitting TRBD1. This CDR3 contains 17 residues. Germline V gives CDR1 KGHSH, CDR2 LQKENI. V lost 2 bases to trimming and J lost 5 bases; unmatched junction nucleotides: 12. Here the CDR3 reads CASSPSSRGWNDNEQFF. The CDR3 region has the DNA TGTGCCAGCTCACCATCTTCCAGGGGGTGGAACGACAATGAGCAGTTCTTC.

CDR3 nucleotide sequence: TGTGCCAGTAGTGATAGCGGGAGCCCCTCCTACGAGCAGTACTTC. Its translation is CASSDSGSPSYEQYF. This sequence joins TRBV19 and TRBJ2-7, with 9 bases matching TRBD2. CDR3 length: 15 residues. With V trimmed by 5 bases and J by 0 bases, 5 bases remained unmatched. CDR1 is LNHDA and CDR2 is SQIVND in the germline V gene (reference sequence).

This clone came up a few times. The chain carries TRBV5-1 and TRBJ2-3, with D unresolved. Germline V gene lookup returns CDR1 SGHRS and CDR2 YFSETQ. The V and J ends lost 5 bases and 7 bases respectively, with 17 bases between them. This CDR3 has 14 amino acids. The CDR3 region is CASSSPWGRNTQYF. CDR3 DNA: TGCGCCAGCAGTTCCCCATGGGGTCGAAATACGCAGTATTTT.

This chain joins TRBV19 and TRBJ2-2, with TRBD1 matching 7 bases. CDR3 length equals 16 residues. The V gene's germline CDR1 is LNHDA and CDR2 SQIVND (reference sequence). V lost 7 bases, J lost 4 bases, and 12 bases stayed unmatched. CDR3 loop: CASNPGWDSFTGELFF. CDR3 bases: TGTGCCAGTAATCCCGGCTGGGACAGCTTCACCGGGGAGCTGTTTTTT.

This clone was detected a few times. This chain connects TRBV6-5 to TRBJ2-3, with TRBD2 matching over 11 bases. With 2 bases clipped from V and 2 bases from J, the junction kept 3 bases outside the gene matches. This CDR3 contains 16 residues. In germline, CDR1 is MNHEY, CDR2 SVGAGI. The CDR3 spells CASSYGTSGHTDTQYF. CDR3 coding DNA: TGTGCCAGCAGTTACGGGACTAGCGGCCACACAGATACGCAGTATTTT.

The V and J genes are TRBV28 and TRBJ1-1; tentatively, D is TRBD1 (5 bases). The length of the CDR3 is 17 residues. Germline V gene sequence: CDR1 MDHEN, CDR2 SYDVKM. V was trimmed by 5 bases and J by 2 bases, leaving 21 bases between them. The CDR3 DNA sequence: TGTGCCAGCAGTGGACCGTTAGGGACGGATATAAACACTGAAGCTTTCTTT. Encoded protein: CASSGPLGTDINTEAFF.

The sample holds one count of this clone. As DNA, the CDR3 is TGTGCCAGCTCACGGGCACTTGAGCAGTTCTTC. Protein: CASSRALEQFF. The chain links TRBV6-6 to TRBJ2-1; D uncertain. Germline-derived CDR1 and CDR2 are MNHNY and SVGAGI (reference sequence). CDR3 length: 11 residues. V was trimmed by 8 bases and J by 9 bases, leaving 11 bases between them.

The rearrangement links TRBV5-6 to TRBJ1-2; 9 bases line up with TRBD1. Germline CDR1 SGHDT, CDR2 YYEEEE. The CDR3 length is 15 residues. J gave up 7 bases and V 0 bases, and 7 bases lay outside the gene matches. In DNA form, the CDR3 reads TGTGCCAGCAGCTTGGCCTGGACAGGGGTCGGTGGCTACACCTTC. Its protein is CASSLAWTGVGGYTF. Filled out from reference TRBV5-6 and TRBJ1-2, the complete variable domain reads DAGVTQSPTHLIKTRGQQVTLRCSPKSGHDTVSWYQQALGQGPQFIFQYYEEEERQRGNFPDRFSGHQFPNYSSELNVNALLLGDSALYLCASSLAWTGVGGYTFGSGTRLTVV.

CDR3 sequence: CASSPELYYEQYF. CDR3 DNA: TGTGCCAGCTCCCCTGAGTTGTACTACGAGCAGTACTTC. This chain joins TRBV18 and TRBJ2-7, with D uncertain. The length of the CDR3 is 13 residues. Germline V gene lookup returns CDR1 KGHSH and CDR2 LQKENI. Trimming stripped 6 bases from V and 3 bases from J, with 12 bases between.

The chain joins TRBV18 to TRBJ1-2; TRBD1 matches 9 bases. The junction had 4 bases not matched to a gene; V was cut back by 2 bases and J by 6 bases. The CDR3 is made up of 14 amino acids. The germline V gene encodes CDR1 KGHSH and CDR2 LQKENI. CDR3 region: CASSPIQGADGYTF. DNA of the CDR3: TGTGCCAGCTCACCAATACAGGGGGCGGATGGCTACACCTTC.

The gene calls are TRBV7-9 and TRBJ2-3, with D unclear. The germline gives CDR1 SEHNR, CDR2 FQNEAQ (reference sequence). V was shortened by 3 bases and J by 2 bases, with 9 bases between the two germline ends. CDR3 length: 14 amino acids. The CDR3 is CASSFVQTTDTQYF. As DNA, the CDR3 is TGTGCCAGCAGCTTTGTTCAGACCACAGATACGCAGTATTTT.

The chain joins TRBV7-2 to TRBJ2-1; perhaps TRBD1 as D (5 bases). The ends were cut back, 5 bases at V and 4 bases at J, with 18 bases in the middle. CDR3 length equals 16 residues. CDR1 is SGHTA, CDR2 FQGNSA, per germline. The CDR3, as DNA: TGTGCCAGCAGCGAAGCTGGCACAGGCACATACAATGAGCAGTTCTTC. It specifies CASSEAGTGTYNEQFF.

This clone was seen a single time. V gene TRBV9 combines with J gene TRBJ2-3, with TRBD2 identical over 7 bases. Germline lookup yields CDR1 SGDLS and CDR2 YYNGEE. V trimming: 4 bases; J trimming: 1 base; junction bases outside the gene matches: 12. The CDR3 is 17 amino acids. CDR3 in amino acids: CASSLRAGTTGTDTQYF. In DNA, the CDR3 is TGTGCCAGCAGCCTCAGAGCGGGAACTACAGGCACAGATACGCAGTATTTT. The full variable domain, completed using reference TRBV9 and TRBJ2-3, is DSGVTQTPKHLITATGQRVTLRCSPRSGDLSVYWYQQSLDQGLQFLIQYYNGEERAKGNILERFSAQQFPDLHSELNLSSLELGDSALYFCASSLRAGTTGTDTQYFGPGTRLTVL.

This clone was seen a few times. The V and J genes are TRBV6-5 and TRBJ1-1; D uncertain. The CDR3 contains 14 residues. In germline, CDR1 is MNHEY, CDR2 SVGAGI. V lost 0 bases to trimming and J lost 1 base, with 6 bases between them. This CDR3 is CASSYSVGNTEAFF. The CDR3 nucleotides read TGTGCCAGCAGTTACTCGGTAGGGAACACTGAAGCTTTCTTT.

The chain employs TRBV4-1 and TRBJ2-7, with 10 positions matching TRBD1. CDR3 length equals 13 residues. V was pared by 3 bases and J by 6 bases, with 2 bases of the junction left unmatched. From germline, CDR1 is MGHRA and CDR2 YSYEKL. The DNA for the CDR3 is TGCGCCAGCAGCCAGGACAGGGGGTCCGAGCAGTACGTC. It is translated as CASSQDRGSEQYV.

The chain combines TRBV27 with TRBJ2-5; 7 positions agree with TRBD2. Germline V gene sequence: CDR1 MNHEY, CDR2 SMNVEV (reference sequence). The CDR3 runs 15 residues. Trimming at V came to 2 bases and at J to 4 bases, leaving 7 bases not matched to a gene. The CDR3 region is CASSLGRELGETQYF. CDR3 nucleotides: TGTGCCAGCAGTTTAGGGCGGGAGTTGGGAGAGACCCAGTACTTC.

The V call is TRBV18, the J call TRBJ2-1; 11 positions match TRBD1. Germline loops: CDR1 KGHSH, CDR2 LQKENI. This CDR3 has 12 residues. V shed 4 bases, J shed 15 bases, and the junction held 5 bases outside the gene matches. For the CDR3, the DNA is TGTGCCAGCTCACTTGGACAGGGGGCGATGTTCTTC. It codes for CASSLGQGAMFF.

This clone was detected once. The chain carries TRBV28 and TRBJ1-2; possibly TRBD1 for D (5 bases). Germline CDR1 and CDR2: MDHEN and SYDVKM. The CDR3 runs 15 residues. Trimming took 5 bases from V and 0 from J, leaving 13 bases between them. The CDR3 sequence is CASSRSAGPNYGYTF. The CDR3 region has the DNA TGTGCCAGCAGTAGAAGTGCAGGGCCTAACTATGGCTACACCTTC.

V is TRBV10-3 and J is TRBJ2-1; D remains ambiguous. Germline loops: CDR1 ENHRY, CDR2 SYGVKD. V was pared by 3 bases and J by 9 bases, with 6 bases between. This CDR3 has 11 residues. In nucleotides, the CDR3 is TGTGCCATCAGTGATTCCGGTGAGCAGTTCTTC. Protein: CAISDSGEQFF.

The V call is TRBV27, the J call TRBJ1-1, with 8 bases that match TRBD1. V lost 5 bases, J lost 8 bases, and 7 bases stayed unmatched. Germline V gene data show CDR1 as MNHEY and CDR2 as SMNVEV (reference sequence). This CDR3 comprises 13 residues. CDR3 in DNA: TGTGCCAGCAGTCAAACCCGGACAGGGGAAGCTTTCTTT. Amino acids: CASSQTRTGEAFF.

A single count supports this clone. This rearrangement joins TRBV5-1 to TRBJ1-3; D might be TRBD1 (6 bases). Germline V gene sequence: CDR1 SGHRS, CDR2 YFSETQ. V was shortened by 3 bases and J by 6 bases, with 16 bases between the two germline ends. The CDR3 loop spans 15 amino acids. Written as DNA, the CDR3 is TGCGCCAGCAGCTCCCAGGGGCAGGGAGCAAACACCATATATTTT. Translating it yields CASSSQGQGANTIYF.